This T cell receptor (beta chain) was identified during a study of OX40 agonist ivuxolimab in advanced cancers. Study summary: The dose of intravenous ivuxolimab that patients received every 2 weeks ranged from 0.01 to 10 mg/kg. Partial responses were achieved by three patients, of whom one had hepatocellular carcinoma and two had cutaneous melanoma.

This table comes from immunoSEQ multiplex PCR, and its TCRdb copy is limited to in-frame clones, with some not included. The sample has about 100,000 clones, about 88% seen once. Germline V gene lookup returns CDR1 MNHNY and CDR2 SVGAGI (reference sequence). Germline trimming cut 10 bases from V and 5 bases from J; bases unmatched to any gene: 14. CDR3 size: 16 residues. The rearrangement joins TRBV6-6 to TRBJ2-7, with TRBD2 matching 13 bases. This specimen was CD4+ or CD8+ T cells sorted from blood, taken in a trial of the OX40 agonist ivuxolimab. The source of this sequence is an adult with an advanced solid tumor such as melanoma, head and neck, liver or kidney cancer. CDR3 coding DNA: TGTGCCACCAGGCGAAGCGGACTAGCGGGAGCCCACGAGCAGTACTTC. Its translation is CATRRSGLAGAHEQYF.